This T cell receptor beta chain was identified during a study of cytomegalovirus exposure and HLA in healthy donors. Overall study results and limits: Accurate prediction of HLA-A and HLA-B alleles (for most subjects) was reportedly achieved from TCR beta sequences. The study flagged about 150 TCR beta chains as cytomegalovirus-associated. In vitro work confirmed that three CMV-associated chains recognize CMV antigens.

It was with 60 Vbeta and 13 Jbeta primers that the PCR ran. Repertoires were generated with immunoSEQ multiplex PCR, while TCRdb's copy carries only in-frame clones and drops some. The sample holds some 170,000 clones, 70% to 80% seen once. Turning to this clone: What it binds is unknown.

Per germline, CDR1 MNHNS and CDR2 SASEGT. Trimming pared 7 bases from V and 7 bases from J, leaving 11 bases between. The CDR3 is 12 amino acids. The TCR comes from a male donor in good health and CMV-seronegative. The chain employs TRBV6-1 and TRBJ1-5; D is perhaps TRBD1 (6 bases). Sequencing was carried out using PBMCs. This CDR3 is CASTPQGQPQHF. CDR3 DNA: TGTGCCAGCACCCCACAGGGCCAGCCCCAGCATTTT.